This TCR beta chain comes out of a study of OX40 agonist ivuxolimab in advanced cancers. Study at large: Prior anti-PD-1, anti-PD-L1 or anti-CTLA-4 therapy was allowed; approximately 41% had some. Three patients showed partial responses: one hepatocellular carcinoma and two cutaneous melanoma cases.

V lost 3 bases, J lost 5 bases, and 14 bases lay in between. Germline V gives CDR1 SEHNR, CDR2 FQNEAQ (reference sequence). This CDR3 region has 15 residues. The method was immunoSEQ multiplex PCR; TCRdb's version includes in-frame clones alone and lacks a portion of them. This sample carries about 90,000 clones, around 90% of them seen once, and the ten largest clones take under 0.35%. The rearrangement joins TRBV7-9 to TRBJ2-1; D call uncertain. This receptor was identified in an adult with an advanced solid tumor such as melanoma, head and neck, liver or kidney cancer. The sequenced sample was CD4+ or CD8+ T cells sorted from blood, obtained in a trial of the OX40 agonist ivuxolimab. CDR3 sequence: CASSFASSINNEQFF. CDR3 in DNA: TGTGCCAGCAGCTTCGCTTCCTCGATAAACAATGAGCAGTTCTTC.